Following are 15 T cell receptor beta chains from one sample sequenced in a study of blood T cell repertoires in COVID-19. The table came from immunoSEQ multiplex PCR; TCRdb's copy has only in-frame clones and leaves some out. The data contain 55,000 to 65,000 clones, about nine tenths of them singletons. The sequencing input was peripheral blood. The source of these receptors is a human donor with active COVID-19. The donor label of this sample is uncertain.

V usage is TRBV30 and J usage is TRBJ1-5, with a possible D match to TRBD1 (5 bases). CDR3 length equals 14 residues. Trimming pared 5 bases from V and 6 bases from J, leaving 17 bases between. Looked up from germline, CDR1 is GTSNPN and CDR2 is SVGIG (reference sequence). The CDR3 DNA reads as TGTGCCTGGTCCAAAGGGGTGGGGGGTCAGCCCCAGCATTTT. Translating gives CAWSKGVGGQPQHF.

CDR3 coding DNA: TGTGCCAGCAGCGCGCGGTCGGGACAGGGGGCCTTCGGGGAGACCCAGTACTTC. This translates into CASSARSGQGAFGETQYF. The chain is built from TRBV21-1 and TRBJ2-5; TRBD1, the table's D call, lacks a check against the DNA. TRBV21-1 constitutes a pseudogene. CDR3 length equals 18 residues.

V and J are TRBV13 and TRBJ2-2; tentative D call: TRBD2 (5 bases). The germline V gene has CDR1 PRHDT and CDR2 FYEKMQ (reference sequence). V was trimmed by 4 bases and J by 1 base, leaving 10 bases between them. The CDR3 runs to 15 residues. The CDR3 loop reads CASSWLAGNTGELFF. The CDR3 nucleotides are TGTGCCAGCAGCTGGCTAGCAGGGAACACCGGGGAGCTGTTTTTT. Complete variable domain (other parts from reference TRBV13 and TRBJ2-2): AAGVIQSPRHLIKEKRETATLKCYPIPRHDTVYWYQQGPGQDPQFLISFYEKMQSDKGSIPDRFSAQQFSDYHSELNMSSLELGDSALYFCASSWLAGNTGELFFGEGSRLTVL.

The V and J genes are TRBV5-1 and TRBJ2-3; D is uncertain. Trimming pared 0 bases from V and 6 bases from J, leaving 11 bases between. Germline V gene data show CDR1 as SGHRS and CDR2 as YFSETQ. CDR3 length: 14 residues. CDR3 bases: TGCGCCAGCAGCTTGGTTCAGGCTATGGATACGCAGTATTTT. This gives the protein CASSLVQAMDTQYF.

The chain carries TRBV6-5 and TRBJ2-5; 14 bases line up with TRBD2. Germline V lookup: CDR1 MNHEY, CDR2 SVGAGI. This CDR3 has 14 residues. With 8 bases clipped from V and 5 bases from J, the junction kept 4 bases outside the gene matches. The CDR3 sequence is CASGTSGRSETQYF. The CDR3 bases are TGTGCCAGCGGGACTAGCGGGAGATCGGAGACCCAGTACTTC.

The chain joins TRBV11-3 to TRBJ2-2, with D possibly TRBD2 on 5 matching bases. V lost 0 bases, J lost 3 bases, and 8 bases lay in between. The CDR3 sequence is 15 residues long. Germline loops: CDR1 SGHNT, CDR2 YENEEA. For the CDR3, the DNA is TGTGCCAGCAGCTTAGATCAGAGGGACACCGGGGAGCTGTTTTTT. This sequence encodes CASSLDQRDTGELFF.

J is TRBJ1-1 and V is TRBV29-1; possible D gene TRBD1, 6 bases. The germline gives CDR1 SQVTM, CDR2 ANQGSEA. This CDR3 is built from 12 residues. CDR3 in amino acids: CSGGQMNTEAFF. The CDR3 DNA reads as TGCAGTGGTGGACAGATGAACACTGAAGCTTTCTTT.

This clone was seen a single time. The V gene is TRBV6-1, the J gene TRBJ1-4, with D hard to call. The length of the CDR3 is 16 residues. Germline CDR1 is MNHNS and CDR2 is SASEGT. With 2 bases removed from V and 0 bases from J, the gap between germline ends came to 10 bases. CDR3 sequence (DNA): TGTGCCAGCAGTGAAAGACACACAGCAACTAATGAAAAACTGTTTTTT. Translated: CASSERHTATNEKLFF.

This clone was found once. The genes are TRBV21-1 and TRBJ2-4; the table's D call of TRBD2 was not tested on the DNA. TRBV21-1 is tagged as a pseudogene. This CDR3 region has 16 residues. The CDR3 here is CASSKVDGRVGDIQYF. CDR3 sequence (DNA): TGTGCCAGCAGCAAAGTTGACGGGAGGGTAGGAGACATTCAGTACTTC.

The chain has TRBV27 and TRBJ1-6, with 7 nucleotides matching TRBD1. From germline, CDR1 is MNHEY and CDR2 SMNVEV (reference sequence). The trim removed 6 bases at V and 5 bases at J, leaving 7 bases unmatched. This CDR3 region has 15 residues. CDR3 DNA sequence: TGTGCCAGCAGACTGGGACAGAGGAATAATTCACCCCTCCACTTT. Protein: CASRLGQRNNSPLHF.

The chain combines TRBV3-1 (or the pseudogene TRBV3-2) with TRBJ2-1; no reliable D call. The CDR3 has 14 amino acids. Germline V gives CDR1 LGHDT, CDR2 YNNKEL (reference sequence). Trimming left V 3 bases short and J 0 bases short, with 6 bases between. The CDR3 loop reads CASSQRSSYNEQFF. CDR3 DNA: TGTGCCAGCAGCCAGCGGAGCTCCTACAATGAGCAGTTCTTC.

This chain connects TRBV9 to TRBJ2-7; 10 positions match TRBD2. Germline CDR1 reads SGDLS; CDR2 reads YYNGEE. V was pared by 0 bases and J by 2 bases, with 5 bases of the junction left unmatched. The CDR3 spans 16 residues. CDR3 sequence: CASSVALAGDPYEQYF. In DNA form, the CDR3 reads TGTGCCAGCAGCGTAGCGCTAGCGGGGGACCCCTACGAGCAGTACTTC.

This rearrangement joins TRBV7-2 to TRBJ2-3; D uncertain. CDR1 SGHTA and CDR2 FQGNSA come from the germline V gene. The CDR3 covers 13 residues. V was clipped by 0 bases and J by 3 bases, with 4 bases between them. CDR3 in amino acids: CASSLAYTDTQYF. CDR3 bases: TGTGCCAGCAGCTTAGCCTATACAGATACGCAGTATTTT.

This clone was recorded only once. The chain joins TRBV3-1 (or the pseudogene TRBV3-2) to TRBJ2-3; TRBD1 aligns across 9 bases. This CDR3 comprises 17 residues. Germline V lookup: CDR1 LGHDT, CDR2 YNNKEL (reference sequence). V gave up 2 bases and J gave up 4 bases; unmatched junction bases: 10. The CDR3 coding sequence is TGTGCCAGCAGCCAACTCCGACAGGGGGGCCGATCAGATACGCAGTATTTT. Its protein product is CASSQLRQGGRSDTQYF.

Here the CDR3 reads CASSLEAGEYEQYF. CDR3 sequence (DNA): TGTGCCAGCAGCTTGGAAGCGGGGGAATACGAGCAGTACTTC. V gene TRBV5-4 combines with J gene TRBJ2-7; the match to TRBD2 covers 8 bases. This CDR3 comprises 14 residues. Germline CDR1 SGHNT, CDR2 YYREEE (reference sequence). V lost 0 bases and J lost 4; bases outside the gene matches: 3.